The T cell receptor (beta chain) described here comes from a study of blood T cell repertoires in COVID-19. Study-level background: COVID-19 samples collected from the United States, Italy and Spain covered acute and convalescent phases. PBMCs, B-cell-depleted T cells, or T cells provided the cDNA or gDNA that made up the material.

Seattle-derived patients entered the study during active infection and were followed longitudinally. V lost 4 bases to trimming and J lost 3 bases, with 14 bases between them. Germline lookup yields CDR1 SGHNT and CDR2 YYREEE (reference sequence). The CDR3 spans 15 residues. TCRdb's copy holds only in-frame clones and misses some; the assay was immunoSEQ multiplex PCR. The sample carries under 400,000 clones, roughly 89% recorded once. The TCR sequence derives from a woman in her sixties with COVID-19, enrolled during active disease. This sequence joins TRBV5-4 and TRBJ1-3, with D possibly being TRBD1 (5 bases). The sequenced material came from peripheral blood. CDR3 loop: CASSPGPGDGNTIYF. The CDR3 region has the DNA TGTGCCAGCAGCCCGGGGCCGGGAGATGGAAACACCATATATTTT.